The rows below give T cell receptor beta chains drawn from one sample of a study of shared clonotypes between healthy human individuals. Libraries were prepared by immunoSEQ multiplex PCR; TCRdb keeps only in-frame clonotypes and omits some of them. The data hold roughly 850,000 clones, with about 96% observed a single time. Sequencing used naive CD8+ T cells sorted from blood. Source of these receptors: a man in his thirties or forties in good health. The CDR3 runs from the conserved cysteine through the conserved F or W. Each record gives: D gene, clone size, V gene, J gene, CDR3 DNA, CDR3 protein. The D gene is left open where the match is weak. Clone size appears in some rows only: once, few, many, or a class for an expanded clone.

D gene: .
clone size: .
V gene: TRBV27
J gene: TRBJ2-1
CDR3 DNA: TGTGCCAGCAGTTCCCCCGGGACTCTTAATGAGCAGTTCTTC
CDR3 protein: CASSSPGTLNEQFF

D gene: TRBD1
clone size: .
V gene: TRBV5-5
J gene: TRBJ2-3
CDR3 DNA: TGTGCCAGCAGCTTGGTACGGGACAGGATAACAGATACGCAGTATTTT
CDR3 protein: CASSLVRDRITDTQYF

D gene: TRBD2
clone size: .
V gene: TRBV9
J gene: TRBJ2-1
CDR3 DNA: TGTGCCAGCAGCGAGTGGGGACTAGCGGGAGGTGAGCAGTTCTTC
CDR3 protein: CASSEWGLAGGEQFF

D gene: .
clone size: .
V gene: TRBV7-2
J gene: TRBJ1-1
CDR3 DNA: TGTGCCAGCAGCTTACTAGGACGGCTGAACACTGAAGCTTTCTTT
CDR3 protein: CASSLLGRLNTEAFF

D gene: TRBD1
clone size: .
V gene: TRBV11-2
J gene: TRBJ1-3
CDR3 DNA: TGTGCCAGCAGCTGGGGACAGAGCTCTGGAAACACCATATATTTT
CDR3 protein: CASSWGQSSGNTIYF

D gene: TRBD2
clone size: .
V gene: TRBV7-6
J gene: TRBJ2-3
CDR3 DNA: TGTGCCAGCAGGCGAGGGACTAGCGGGAGTTTGGGGGTAGATACGCAGTATTTT
CDR3 protein: CASRRGTSGSLGVDTQYF

D gene: .
clone size: .
V gene: TRBV6-1
J gene: TRBJ1-5
CDR3 DNA: TGTGCCAGCAGTGAAGTGAACGGGTATCAGCCCCAGCATTTT
CDR3 protein: CASSEVNGYQPQHF

D gene: .
clone size: .
V gene: TRBV15
J gene: TRBJ1-2
CDR3 DNA: TGTGCCACCAGCGCGACACCTAACTATGGCTACACCTTC
CDR3 protein: CATSATPNYGYTF

D gene: TRBD1
clone size: .
V gene: TRBV2
J gene: TRBJ2-7
CDR3 DNA: TGTGCCAGCATTGGGACAGGGAGTCACGAGCAGTACTTC
CDR3 protein: CASIGTGSHEQYF

D gene: .
clone size: once
V gene: TRBV5-1
J gene: TRBJ1-2
CDR3 DNA: TGCGCCAGCAGCTTGGCCCGGGATGTCGATGGCTACACCTTC
CDR3 protein: CASSLARDVDGYTF

D gene: TRBD1
clone size: .
V gene: TRBV15
J gene: TRBJ2-4
CDR3 DNA: TGTGCCACCAGCAGGGGGCGACAGGGGGCGGGCGGCAAAAACATTCAGTACTTC
CDR3 protein: CATSRGRQGAGGKNIQYF

D gene: TRBD2
clone size: once
V gene: TRBV29-1
J gene: TRBJ2-2
CDR3 DNA: TGCAGCGCTTTAAGCGGGAGGGCCCCGAACACCGGGGAGCTGTTTTTT
CDR3 protein: CSALSGRAPNTGELFF

D gene: TRBD2
clone size: .
V gene: TRBV27
J gene: TRBJ2-1
CDR3 DNA: TGTGCCAGCAGTTTGGCCGGGACTAGCTCCTACAATGAGCAGTTCTTC
CDR3 protein: CASSLAGTSSYNEQFF

D gene: .
clone size: .
V gene: TRBV6-6
J gene: TRBJ2-1
CDR3 DNA: TGTGCCAGCAGTTACCTCACTAGGAGCGATGAGCAGTTCTTC
CDR3 protein: CASSYLTRSDEQFF

D gene: .
clone size: .
V gene: TRBV25-1
J gene: TRBJ2-1
CDR3 DNA: TGTGCCAGCAGTGAATACGCCTTATCCAATGAGCAGTTCTTC
CDR3 protein: CASSEYALSNEQFF

D gene: .
clone size: .
V gene: TRBV19
J gene: TRBJ2-1
CDR3 DNA: TGTGCCAGTAGTATCGGGCTAACCGATGAGCAGTTCTTC
CDR3 protein: CASSIGLTDEQFF

D gene: TRBD1
clone size: .
V gene: TRBV5-1
J gene: TRBJ2-2
CDR3 DNA: TGCGCCAGCAGCTTGAAGGGACAGGGGCCGAACACCGGGGAGCTGTTTTTT
CDR3 protein: CASSLKGQGPNTGELFF

D gene: .
clone size: .
V gene: TRBV18
J gene: TRBJ2-7
CDR3 DNA: TGTGCCAGCTCACCACTGAGCTCCTACGAGCAGTACTTC
CDR3 protein: CASSPLSSYEQYF

D gene: TRBD2
clone size: once
V gene: TRBV11-2
J gene: TRBJ2-7
CDR3 DNA: TGTGCCAGCAGCTTAGCCCTAGCGGGAACGCTGGCCTACGAGCAGTACTTC
CDR3 protein: CASSLALAGTLAYEQYF

D gene: TRBD2
clone size: .
V gene: TRBV7-2
J gene: TRBJ2-2
CDR3 DNA: TGTGCCAGCGGGACTCGGGAGGGTAACACCGGGGAGCTGTTTTTT
CDR3 protein: CASGTREGNTGELFF

D gene: .
clone size: .
V gene: TRBV18
J gene: TRBJ2-1
CDR3 DNA: TGTGCCAGCTCACCCCTAGAAGGCCGCCGCGATGAGCAGTTCTTC
CDR3 protein: CASSPLEGRRDEQFF

D gene: .
clone size: .
V gene: TRBV5-6
J gene: TRBJ2-7
CDR3 DNA: TGTGCCAGCAGCGTCGGGTACTACGAGCAGTACTTC
CDR3 protein: CASSVGYYEQYF

D gene: TRBD1
clone size: .
V gene: TRBV9
J gene: TRBJ1-1
CDR3 DNA: TGTGCCAGCAGCGTCGCAGGGGGGAACACTGAAGCTTTCTTT
CDR3 protein: CASSVAGGNTEAFF

D gene: TRBD2
clone size: .
V gene: TRBV11-2
J gene: TRBJ2-7
CDR3 DNA: TGTGCCAGCAGCGCGGGACTAGCGGGAGTAGAGTACGAGCAGTACTTC
CDR3 protein: CASSAGLAGVEYEQYF

D gene: TRBD2
clone size: .
V gene: TRBV4-1
J gene: TRBJ2-7
CDR3 DNA: TGCGCCAGCAGCCAAGATCCTAGCGGCAAATACGAGCAGTACTTC
CDR3 protein: CASSQDPSGKYEQYF

D gene: .
clone size: .
V gene: TRBV19
J gene: TRBJ1-2
CDR3 DNA: TGTGCCAGTACCCATTCAGGACGGGAAAACTATGGCTACACCTTC
CDR3 protein: CASTHSGRENYGYTF

D gene: .
clone size: .
V gene: TRBV6-1
J gene: TRBJ2-7
CDR3 DNA: TGTGCTGCACGATTAAGCGCCTACGAGCAGTACTTC
CDR3 protein: CAARLSAYEQYF

D gene: TRBD1
clone size: .
V gene: TRBV5-6
J gene: TRBJ2-2
CDR3 DNA: TGTGCCAGCAGCCTCGGGACAGGGATCGGGACCGGGGAGCTGTTTTTT
CDR3 protein: CASSLGTGIGTGELFF

D gene: TRBD1
clone size: .
V gene: TRBV7-2
J gene: TRBJ2-7
CDR3 DNA: TGTGCCAGCAGCTTAGTCACAGGGGGAAGCTCCTACGAGCAGTACTTC
CDR3 protein: CASSLVTGGSSYEQYF

D gene: TRBD2
clone size: once
V gene: TRBV27
J gene: TRBJ2-1
CDR3 DNA: TGTGCCAGCATTGGCACTAGCGGGAGATCTTATAATGAGCAGTTCTTC
CDR3 protein: CASIGTSGRSYNEQFF

D gene: TRBD2
clone size: .
V gene: TRBV2
J gene: TRBJ2-1
CDR3 DNA: TGTGCCAAGTTAGCGGGAGCGTCGAATGAGCAGTTCTTC
CDR3 protein: CAKLAGASNEQFF

D gene: TRBD1
clone size: .
V gene: TRBV27
J gene: TRBJ1-5
CDR3 DNA: TGTGCCAGCAGCCCACGGGACAGGGTTAATCAGCCCCAGCATTTT
CDR3 protein: CASSPRDRVNQPQHF

D gene: TRBD2
clone size: .
V gene: TRBV29-1
J gene: TRBJ2-2
CDR3 DNA: TGCAGCCTGTTAGGGGTTGGGGCGGGAGGGCCGGATACCGGGGAGCTGTTTTTT
CDR3 protein: CSLLGVGAGGPDTGELFF

D gene: .
clone size: .
V gene: TRBV15
J gene: TRBJ2-7
CDR3 DNA: TGTGCCACCAGCAGAGGCGATTCTGTCCGCGAGCAGTACTTC
CDR3 protein: CATSRGDSVREQYF

D gene: TRBD1
clone size: .
V gene: TRBV27
J gene: TRBJ2-5
CDR3 DNA: TGTGCCAGCAGTTTTATACCCCCCACAGGGGCCCAGTACTTC
CDR3 protein: CASSFIPPTGAQYF

D gene: TRBD1
clone size: once
V gene: TRBV27
J gene: TRBJ1-5
CDR3 DNA: TGTGCCAGCAGTAAAGAGACAGGGGGTCGCAATCAGCCCCAGCATTTT
CDR3 protein: CASSKETGGRNQPQHF

D gene: TRBD2
clone size: once
V gene: TRBV11-2
J gene: TRBJ2-1
CDR3 DNA: TGTGCCAGCAGCTTAGGTCAGGCTAGCGGGAGGGCCAGGAATGAGCAGTTCTTC
CDR3 protein: CASSLGQASGRARNEQFF

D gene: .
clone size: .
V gene: TRBV27
J gene: TRBJ2-1
CDR3 DNA: TGTGCCAGCAGTTTCGGGCGGGTGACCTCCTACAATGAGCAGTTCTTC
CDR3 protein: CASSFGRVTSYNEQFF

D gene: TRBD2
clone size: .
V gene: TRBV28
J gene: TRBJ2-7
CDR3 DNA: TGTGCCAGCAGTTACCTAGCGGGTGGGTACGAGCAGTACTTC
CDR3 protein: CASSYLAGGYEQYF

D gene: .
clone size: .
V gene: TRBV6-1
J gene: TRBJ2-7
CDR3 DNA: TGTGCCAGCAGTGAACCTAAGACTGGGGTCGGACACGAGCAGTACTTC
CDR3 protein: CASSEPKTGVGHEQYF

D gene: .
clone size: .
V gene: TRBV9
J gene: TRBJ2-1
CDR3 DNA: TGTGCCAGCAGCGACCGAGTCTCAATCTACAATGAGCAGTTCTTC
CDR3 protein: CASSDRVSIYNEQFF

D gene: .
clone size: .
V gene: TRBV7-2
J gene: TRBJ1-4
CDR3 DNA: TGTGCCAGCAGCCAGGACCGGGGCTGGGGAAATGAAAAACTGTTTTTT
CDR3 protein: CASSQDRGWGNEKLFF

D gene: .
clone size: .
V gene: TRBV28
J gene: TRBJ2-3
CDR3 DNA: TGTGCCAGCAGTACCACCGTCGTTCCACGGGAAACTAGCACAGATACGCAGTATTTT
CDR3 protein: CASSTTVVPRETSTDTQYF

D gene: TRBD1
clone size: once
V gene: TRBV7-9
J gene: TRBJ2-2
CDR3 DNA: TGTGCCAGCAGCGAACAGGGGGCGGGGACCGGGGAGCTGTTTTTT
CDR3 protein: CASSEQGAGTGELFF

D gene: .
clone size: .
V gene: TRBV6-5
J gene: TRBJ1-1
CDR3 DNA: TGTGCCAGCAGTTACAAAGCGAACACTGAAGCTTTCTTT
CDR3 protein: CASSYKANTEAFF

D gene: TRBD2
clone size: .
V gene: TRBV7-6
J gene: TRBJ2-2
CDR3 DNA: TGTGCCAGCAGCCACGCGGGGGGGAGGAACACCGGGGAGCTGTTTTTT
CDR3 protein: CASSHAGGRNTGELFF

D gene: .
clone size: .
V gene: TRBV10-2
J gene: TRBJ2-2
CDR3 DNA: TGCGCCAGCAGACAGGACCTGAACACCGGGGAGCTGTTTTTT
CDR3 protein: CASRQDLNTGELFF

D gene: .
clone size: once
V gene: TRBV28
J gene: TRBJ1-5
CDR3 DNA: TGTGCCAGCAGTTTTGGGGCAGGGGCCTATAGCAATCAGCCCCAGCATTTT
CDR3 protein: CASSFGAGAYSNQPQHF

D gene: .
clone size: few
V gene: TRBV11-2
J gene: TRBJ2-7
CDR3 DNA: TGTGCCAGCAGCTCCTACTACGAGCAGTACTTC
CDR3 protein: CASSSYYEQYF

D gene: .
clone size: .
V gene: TRBV28
J gene: TRBJ2-7
CDR3 DNA: TGTGCCAGCAGTTATAGGAGCTCCTACGAGCAGTACTTC
CDR3 protein: CASSYRSSYEQYF

D gene: TRBD1
clone size: few
V gene: TRBV6-1
J gene: TRBJ2-7
CDR3 DNA: TGTGCCAGCACCGTCTACAGGGGTGGTAACGAGCAGTACTTC
CDR3 protein: CASTVYRGGNEQYF

D gene: TRBD1
clone size: once
V gene: TRBV6-1
J gene: TRBJ2-7
CDR3 DNA: TGTGCCAGCAGGGATCATACAGGGGGCGACGAGCAGTACTTC
CDR3 protein: CASRDHTGGDEQYF

D gene: .
clone size: .
V gene: TRBV29-1
J gene: TRBJ2-4
CDR3 DNA: TGCAGCGTTGTCCCCATTGCCAAAAACATTCAGTACTTC
CDR3 protein: CSVVPIAKNIQYF

D gene: .
clone size: .
V gene: TRBV30
J gene: TRBJ1-2
CDR3 DNA: TGTGCCTGGGACGACTATGGCTACACCTTC
CDR3 protein: CAWDDYGYTF

D gene: .
clone size: .
V gene: TRBV5-5
J gene: TRBJ2-3
CDR3 DNA: TGTGCCAGCAGCTTGGAACAGACCACTTCAGATACGCAGTATTTT
CDR3 protein: CASSLEQTTSDTQYF